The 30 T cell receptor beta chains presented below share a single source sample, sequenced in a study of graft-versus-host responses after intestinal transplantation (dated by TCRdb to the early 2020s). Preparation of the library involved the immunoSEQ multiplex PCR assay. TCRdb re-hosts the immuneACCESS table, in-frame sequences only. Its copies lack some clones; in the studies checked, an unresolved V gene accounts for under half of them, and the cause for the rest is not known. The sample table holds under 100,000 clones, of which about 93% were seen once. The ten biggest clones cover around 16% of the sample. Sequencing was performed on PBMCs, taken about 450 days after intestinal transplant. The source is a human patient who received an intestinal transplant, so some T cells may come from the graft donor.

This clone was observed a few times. As DNA, the CDR3 is TGCGCCAGCAGCCATGGGATCCACGAGCAGTACTTC. Protein: CASSHGIHEQYF. The chain links TRBV4-1 to TRBJ2-7; D gene uncertain. There are 12 residues in the CDR3. Trimming stripped 3 bases from V and 5 bases from J, with 8 bases between. Germline V CDR1 and CDR2: MGHRA, YSYEKL.

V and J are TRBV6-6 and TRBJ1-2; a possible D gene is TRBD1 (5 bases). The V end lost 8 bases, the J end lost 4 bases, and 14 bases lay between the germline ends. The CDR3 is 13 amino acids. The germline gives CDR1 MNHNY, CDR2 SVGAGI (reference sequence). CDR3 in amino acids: CASVDGDLYGYTF. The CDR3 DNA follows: TGTGCCAGCGTGGACGGGGACCTCTATGGCTACACCTTC.

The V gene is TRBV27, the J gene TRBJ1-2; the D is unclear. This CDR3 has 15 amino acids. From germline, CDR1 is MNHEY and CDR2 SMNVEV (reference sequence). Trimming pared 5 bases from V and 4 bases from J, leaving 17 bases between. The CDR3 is CASSPAGGRAYGYTF. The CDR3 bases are TGTGCCAGCAGTCCGGCGGGTGGAAGAGCCTATGGCTACACCTTC.

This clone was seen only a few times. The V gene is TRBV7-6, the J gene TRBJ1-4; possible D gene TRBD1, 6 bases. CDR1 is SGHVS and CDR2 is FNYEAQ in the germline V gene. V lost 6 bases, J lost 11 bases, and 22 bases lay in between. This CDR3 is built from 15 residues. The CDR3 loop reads CASSQGGGHLGKLFF. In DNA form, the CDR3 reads TGTGCCAGCAGTCAAGGGGGGGGGCACCTCGGGAAACTGTTTTTT. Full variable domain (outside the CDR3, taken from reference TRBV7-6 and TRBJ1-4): GAGVSQSPRYKVTKRGQDVALRCDPISGHVSLYWYRQALGQGPEFLTYFNYEAQQDKSGLPNDRFSAERPEGSISTLTIQRTEQRDSAMYRCASSQGGGHLGKLFFGSGTQLSVL.

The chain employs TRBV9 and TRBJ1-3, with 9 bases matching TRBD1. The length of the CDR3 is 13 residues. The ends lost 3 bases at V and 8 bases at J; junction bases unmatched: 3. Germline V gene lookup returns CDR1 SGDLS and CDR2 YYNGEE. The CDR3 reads CASSETGGDTIYF. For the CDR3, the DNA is TGTGCCAGCAGCGAGACAGGGGGGGACACCATATATTTT.

CDR3 coding DNA: TGTGCCACCAGCCCGGGACAGGGTTATGGCTACACCTTC. Amino acids: CATSPGQGYGYTF. This sequence joins TRBV15 and TRBJ1-2; 9 nucleotides line up with TRBD1. CDR3 length: 13 residues. Per the germline V gene, CDR1 is LNHNV and CDR2 is YYDKDF (reference sequence). J was trimmed by 5 bases and V by 5 bases; bases with no gene match: 3. Full variable domain (outside the CDR3, taken from reference TRBV15 and TRBJ1-2): DAMVIQNPRYQVTQFGKPVTLSCSQTLNHNVMYWYQQKSSQAPKLLFHYYDKDFNNEADTPDNFQSRRPNTSFCFLDIRSPGLGDTAMYLCATSPGQGYGYTFGSGTRLTVV.

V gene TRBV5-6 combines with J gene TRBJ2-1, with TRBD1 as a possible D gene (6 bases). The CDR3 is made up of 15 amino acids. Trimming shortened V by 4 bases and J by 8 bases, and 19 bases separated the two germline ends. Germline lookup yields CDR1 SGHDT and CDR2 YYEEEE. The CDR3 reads CASSPQGFVADEQFF. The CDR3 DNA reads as TGTGCCAGCAGCCCGCAGGGGTTCGTGGCAGATGAGCAGTTCTTC.

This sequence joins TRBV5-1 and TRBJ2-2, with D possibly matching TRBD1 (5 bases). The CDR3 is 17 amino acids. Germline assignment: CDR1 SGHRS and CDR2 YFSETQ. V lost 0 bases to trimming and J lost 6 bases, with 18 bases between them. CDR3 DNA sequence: TGCGCCAGCAGCTTGGATCGGACGATTGGGGCGGCCGGGGAGCTGTTTTTT. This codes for CASSLDRTIGAAGELFF.

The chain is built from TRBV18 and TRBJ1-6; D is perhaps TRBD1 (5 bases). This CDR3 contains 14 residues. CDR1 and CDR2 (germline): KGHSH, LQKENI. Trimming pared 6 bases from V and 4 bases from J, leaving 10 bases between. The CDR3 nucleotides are TGTGCCAGCTCGCCCGGGACTTATAATTCACCCCTCCACTTT. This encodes CASSPGTYNSPLHF.

For the CDR3, the DNA is TGCGCCAGCAGACCCGGGACCGGGTTTGGGGGGTACTTC. Translating gives CASRPGTGFGGYF. The chain joins TRBV5-1 to TRBJ2-7; TRBD1 or TRBD2 may be the D gene (5 bases each). CDR1 and CDR2 from the germline V gene are SGHRS and YFSETQ. The ends were cut back, 5 bases at V and 12 bases at J, with 21 bases in the middle. The length of the CDR3 is 13 residues.

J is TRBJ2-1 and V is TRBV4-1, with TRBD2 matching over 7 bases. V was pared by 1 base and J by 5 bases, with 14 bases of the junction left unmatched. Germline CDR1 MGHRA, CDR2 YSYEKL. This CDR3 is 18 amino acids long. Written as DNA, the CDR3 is TGCGCCAGCAGCCAAGTCGGGTACTTCGTGCGGGGGAACAATGAGCAGTTCTTC. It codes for CASSQVGYFVRGNNEQFF.

CDR3 nucleotides: TGTGCCAGCTCACCACCGGGGGGGTCCCCTAACTATGGCTACACCTTC. Amino acid sequence: CASSPPGGSPNYGYTF. This chain uses TRBV18 with TRBJ1-2, with D possibly TRBD1 on 5 matching bases. V lost 0 bases and J 0 bases, leaving 11 bases between the germline ends. The CDR3 sequence is 16 residues long. Germline V gene lookup returns CDR1 KGHSH and CDR2 LQKENI.

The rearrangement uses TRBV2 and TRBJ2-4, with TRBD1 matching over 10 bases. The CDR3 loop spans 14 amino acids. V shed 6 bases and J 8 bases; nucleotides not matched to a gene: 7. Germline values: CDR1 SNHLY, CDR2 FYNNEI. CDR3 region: CASSRDRGLDIQYF. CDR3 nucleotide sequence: TGTGCCAGCAGCAGAGACAGGGGGCTAGACATTCAGTACTTC.

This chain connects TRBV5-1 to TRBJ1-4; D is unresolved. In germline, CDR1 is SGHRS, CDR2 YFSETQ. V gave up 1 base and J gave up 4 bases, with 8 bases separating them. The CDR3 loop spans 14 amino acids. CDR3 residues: CASSLTHHNEKLFF. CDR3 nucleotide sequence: TGCGCCAGCAGCTTGACACATCATAATGAAAAACTGTTTTTT.

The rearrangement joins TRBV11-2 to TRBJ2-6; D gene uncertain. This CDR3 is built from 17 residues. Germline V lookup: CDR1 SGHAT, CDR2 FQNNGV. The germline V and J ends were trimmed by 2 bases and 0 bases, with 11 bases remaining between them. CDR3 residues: CASSLRGRRSGANVLTF. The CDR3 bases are TGTGCCAGCAGCTTAAGAGGACGGCGCTCTGGGGCCAACGTCCTGACTTTC. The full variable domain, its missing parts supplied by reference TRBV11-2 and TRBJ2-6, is EAGVAQSPRYKIIEKRQSVAFWCNPISGHATLYWYQQILGQGPKLLIQFQNNGVVDDSQLPKDRFSAERLKGVDSTLKIQPAKLEDSAVYLCASSLRGRRSGANVLTFGAGSRLTVL.

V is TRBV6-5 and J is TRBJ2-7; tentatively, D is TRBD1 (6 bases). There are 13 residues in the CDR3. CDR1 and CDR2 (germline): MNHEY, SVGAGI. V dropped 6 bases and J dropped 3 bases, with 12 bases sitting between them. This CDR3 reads CASSPGQNYEQYF. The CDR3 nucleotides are TGTGCCAGCAGCCCCGGACAGAACTACGAGCAGTACTTC.

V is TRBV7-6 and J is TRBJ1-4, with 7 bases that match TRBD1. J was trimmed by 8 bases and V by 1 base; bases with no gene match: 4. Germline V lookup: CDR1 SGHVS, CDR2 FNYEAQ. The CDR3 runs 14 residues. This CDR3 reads CASSLDRGGEKLFF. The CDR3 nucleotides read TGTGCCAGCAGCTTAGACAGGGGTGGCGAAAAACTGTTTTTT.

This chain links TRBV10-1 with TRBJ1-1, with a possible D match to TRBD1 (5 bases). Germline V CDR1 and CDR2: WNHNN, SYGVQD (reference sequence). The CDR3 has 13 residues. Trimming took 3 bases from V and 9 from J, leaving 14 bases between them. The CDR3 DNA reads TGCGCCAGCAGTGACTACCGGGACGCCCAAGCTTTCTTT. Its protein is CASSDYRDAQAFF.

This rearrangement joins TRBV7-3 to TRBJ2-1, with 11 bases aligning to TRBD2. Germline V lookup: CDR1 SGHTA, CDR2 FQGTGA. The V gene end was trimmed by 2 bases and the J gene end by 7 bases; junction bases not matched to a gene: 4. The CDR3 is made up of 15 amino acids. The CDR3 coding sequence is TGTGCCAGCAGCTTACTAGCGGGGGGCATTAATGAGCAGTTCTTC. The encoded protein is CASSLLAGGINEQFF. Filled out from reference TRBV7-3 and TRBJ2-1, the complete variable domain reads GAGVSQTPSNKVTEKGKYVELRCDPISGHTALYWYRQSLGQGPEFLIYFQGTGAADDSGLPNDRFFAVRPEGSVSTLKIQRTERGDSAVYLCASSLLAGGINEQFFGPGTRLTVL.

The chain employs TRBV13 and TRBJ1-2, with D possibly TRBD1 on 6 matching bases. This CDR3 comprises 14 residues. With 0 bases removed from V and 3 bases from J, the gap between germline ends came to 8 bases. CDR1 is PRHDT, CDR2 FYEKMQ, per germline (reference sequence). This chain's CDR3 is CASSLGDRYYGYTF. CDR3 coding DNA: TGTGCCAGCAGCTTAGGCGACAGGTACTATGGCTACACCTTC.

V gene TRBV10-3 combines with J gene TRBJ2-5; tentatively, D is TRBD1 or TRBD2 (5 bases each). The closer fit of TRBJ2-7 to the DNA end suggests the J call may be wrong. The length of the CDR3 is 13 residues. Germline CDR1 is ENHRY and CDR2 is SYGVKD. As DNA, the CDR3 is TGTGCCACCGTGGGACGGGGAACGTACGAGCAGTACTTC. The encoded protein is CATVGRGTYEQYF.

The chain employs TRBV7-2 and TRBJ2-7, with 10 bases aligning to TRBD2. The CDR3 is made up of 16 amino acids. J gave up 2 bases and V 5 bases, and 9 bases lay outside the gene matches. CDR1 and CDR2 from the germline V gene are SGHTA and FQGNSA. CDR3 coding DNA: TGTGCCAGCAGCCAACTAGCGGGGTGGAGAGCCTACGAGCAGTACTTC. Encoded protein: CASSQLAGWRAYEQYF.

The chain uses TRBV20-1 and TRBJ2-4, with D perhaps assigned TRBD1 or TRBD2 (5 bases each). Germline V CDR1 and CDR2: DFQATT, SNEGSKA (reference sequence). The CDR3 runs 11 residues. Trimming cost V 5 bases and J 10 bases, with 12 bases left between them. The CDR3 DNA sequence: TGCAGTGCTCCTAGCTCAGGGATTCAGTACTTC. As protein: CSAPSSGIQYF.

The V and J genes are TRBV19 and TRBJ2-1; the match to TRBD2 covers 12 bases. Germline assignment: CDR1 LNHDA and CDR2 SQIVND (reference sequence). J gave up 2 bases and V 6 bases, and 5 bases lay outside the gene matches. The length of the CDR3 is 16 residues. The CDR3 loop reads CASSPRTSGAYNEQFF. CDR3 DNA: TGTGCCAGTAGCCCCCGGACTAGCGGGGCCTACAATGAGCAGTTCTTC.

Here the CDR3 reads CASSLASGELFF. For the CDR3, the DNA is TGTGCCAGCAGTCTAGCTTCCGGGGAGCTGTTTTTT. The rearrangement links TRBV7-3 to TRBJ2-2; D may be TRBD2 (5 bases). The V end was cut by 6 bases, the J end by 6 bases, with 8 bases between. This CDR3 has 12 residues. Germline CDR1 is SGHTA and CDR2 is FQGTGA.

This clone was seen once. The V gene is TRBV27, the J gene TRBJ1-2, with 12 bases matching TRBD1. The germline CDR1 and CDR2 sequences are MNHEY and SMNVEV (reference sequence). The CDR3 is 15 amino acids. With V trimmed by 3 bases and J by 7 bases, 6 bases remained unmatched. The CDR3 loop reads CASSFTGTGGGGYTF. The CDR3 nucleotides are TGTGCCAGCAGTTTCACCGGGACAGGGGGCGGTGGCTACACCTTC.

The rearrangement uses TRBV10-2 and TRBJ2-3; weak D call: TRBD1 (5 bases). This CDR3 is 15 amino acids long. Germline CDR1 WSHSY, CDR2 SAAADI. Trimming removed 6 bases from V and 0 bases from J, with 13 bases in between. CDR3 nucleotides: TGCGCCAGCAGCCCAGGGCACCCTAGCACAGATACGCAGTATTTT. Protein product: CASSPGHPSTDTQYF.

The CDR3 DNA reads as TGTGCCAGCAGCGTACAGGGGGCCATGAACACTGAAGCTTTCTTT. Encoded protein: CASSVQGAMNTEAFF. The chain is built from TRBV7-2 and TRBJ1-1; 9 positions agree with TRBD1. Germline V gives CDR1 SGHTA, CDR2 FQGNSA. The J segment lost 0 bases and the V segment lost 5 bases, leaving 4 bases of the junction unmatched. The CDR3 contains 15 residues. The full variable domain, its missing parts supplied by reference TRBV7-2 and TRBJ1-1, is GAGVSQSPSNKVTEKGKDVELRCDPISGHTALYWYRQSLGQGLEFLIYFQGNSAPDKSGLPSDRFSAERTGGSVSTLTIQRTQQEDSAVYLCASSVQGAMNTEAFFGQGTRLTVV.

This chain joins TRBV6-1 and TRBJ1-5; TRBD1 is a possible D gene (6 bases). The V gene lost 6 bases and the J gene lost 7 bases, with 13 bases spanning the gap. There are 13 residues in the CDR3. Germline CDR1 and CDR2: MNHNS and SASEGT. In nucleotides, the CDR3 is TGTGCCAGCAGAGGGGGTCTGCGCCAGCCCCAGCATTTT. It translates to CASRGGLRQPQHF.

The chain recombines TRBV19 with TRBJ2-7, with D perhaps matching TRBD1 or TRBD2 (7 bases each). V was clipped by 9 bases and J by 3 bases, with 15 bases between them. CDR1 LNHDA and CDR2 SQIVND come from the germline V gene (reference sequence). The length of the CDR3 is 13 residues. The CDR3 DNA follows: TGTGCCAGCCAGGGGGGAGGGAACTACGAGCAGTACTTC. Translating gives CASQGGGNYEQYF.